The source of this TCR beta chain is a study of early T cells in non-severe SARS-CoV-2 infection. Study-level points and caveats: VDJdb matching skewed toward anti-spike CD8 responses, missing private and CD4 specificities.

This clonotype has a count of ten or more. What it recognizes is unknown. Deletions cut 3 bases from V and 0 bases from J, with 9 bases between. The CDR3 runs to 15 residues. CDR1 and CDR2 from the germline V gene are SGHRS and YFSETQ. Individual cDNA molecules each received unique molecular identifiers attached to them. TCRdb analysed the 5' RACE reads with MiXCR anew, one entry per CDR3 protein. In the table there are 70,000 to 85,000 distinct CDR3 sequences, about 12% of which are singletons. Sequenced input: whole blood. The source of this sequence is an adult who was a healthcare worker with PCR-confirmed SARS-CoV-2 infection or an uninfected control (not recorded which). The rearrangement uses TRBV5-1 and TRBJ2-2; D gene ambiguous. The CDR3 spells CASSSDGSNTGELFF. The CDR3 nucleotides read TGCGCCAGCAGCTCGGACGGGTCGAACACCGGGGAGCTGTTTTTT. Combining the CDR3 with reference TRBV5-1 and TRBJ2-2 gives the whole variable domain KAGVTQTPRYLIKTRGQQVTLSCSPISGHRSVSWYQQTPGQGLQFLFEYFSETQRNKGNFPGRFSGRQFSNSRSEMNVSTLELGDSALYLCASSSDGSNTGELFFGEGSRLTVL.